This T cell receptor (beta chain) was retrieved from a study of regulatory T cells in long-lasting Graves disease. Findings and limits, study-wide: Preferential use of TRBV28, TRBJ1-2 and TRBJ2-5 was seen in persistent disease.

In building TCR beta libraries, iRepertoire HTBI primers were used together with Arm-PCR of CDR3 regions. TCRdb re-analysed the multiplex PCR reads in MiXCR, keeping a single row per CDR3 protein. Of more than 300,000 distinct CDR3 sequences in the sample, roughly 25% are singletons; the top ten hold under 35%. Time point in this sample: persistent/refractory GD, antithyroid drugs over 5 years with positive TRAb. With RNA extracted from PBMCs as input, the TCR library was made. About this clonotype itself: No antigen is known for it.

The CDR3 spans 15 residues. Per germline, CDR1 DFQATT and CDR2 SNEGSKA (reference sequence). With 1 base clipped from V and 2 bases from J, the junction kept 6 bases outside the gene matches. This sequence joins TRBV20-1 and TRBJ2-7, with 9 bases aligning to TRBD1. The origin of this receptor is a woman in her forties with Graves disease. The specimen was peripheral blood mononuclear cells (PBMCs), collected when the disease was refractory, from a patient treated with antithyroid drugs. CDR3 sequence reads: CSARVRDRATYEQYF. The CDR3, as DNA: TGCAGTGCTAGAGTACGGGACAGGGCAACCTACGAGCAGTACTTC.